The clone carrying this TCR beta chain has only a few counts. Authors' processing steps: Nucleated cell number was recorded as an estimate derived from reference gene primer amplification. Profiled with immunoSEQ multiplex PCR; TCRdb holds only in-frame clones, not every one. V, J and clone size are those of that table, while D and trimming were read from the DNA. The table includes about 190,000 clones, 65% to 85% detected once. Clinical histories supplied by participants themselves formed the basis of cohort assignment. Two consecutive negative NP/OP PCR tests, clearance, or resolved symptoms defined Cohort 3 recovery. This sample was included in a study of blood T cell repertoires in COVID-19. Germline-derived CDR1 and CDR2 are SGHDT and YYEEEE. The CDR3 sequence is 16 residues long. The junction had 9 bases not matched to a gene; V was cut back by 4 bases and J by 7 bases.

The receptor was derived from a woman aged 30 to 39 who had recovered from COVID-19. Specimen: PBMCs or T cells enriched from blood (not recorded which). The chain joins TRBV5-6 to TRBJ1-6; 9 bases map to TRBD1. CDR3 DNA sequence: TGTGCCAGCAGCACAGGGACAGGGAATGACAATTCACCCCTCCACTTT. It is translated as CASSTGTGNDNSPLHF.